This record looks at one T cell receptor (beta chain) sequence and its context. Its antigen is unidentified. This sample is part of a study of blood T cells in healthy people across ages. General study points: Long-lived and aged donors differed, with more naive CD4+ cells and higher diversity in the long-lived.

CDR3 length: 16 residues. Germline lookup yields CDR1 SGHTA and CDR2 FQGNSA. With 8 bases removed from V and 8 bases from J, the gap between germline ends came to 25 bases. It was with a sample-barcoded 5' primer and a J-beta primer mix that a second PCR of about 7 to 12 cycles was run. Every single cDNA molecule received a tag from a template-switch adaptor with 12 random nucleotides. TCRdb recomputed calls from the 5' RACE reads with MiXCR, one row per CDR3 protein. The sample carries over a million distinct CDR3 sequences, over 35% recorded once. Each of the donors had around 9 milliliters of peripheral blood drawn into EDTA-treated Vacutainer tubes. The authors isolated at least 6 million PBMCs per sample.

The chain carries TRBV7-2 and TRBJ2-1; perhaps TRBD2 as D (6 bases). The TCR comes from a woman between 55 and 75 years old in good health. Source material: blood. In DNA form, the CDR3 reads TGTGCCAGCGCCCTACTGGGCGGGGCGATAATAGATGAGCAGTTCTTC. It is translated as CASALLGGAIIDEQFF. The full variable domain, in which reference TRBV7-2 and TRBJ2-1 provide the parts outside the CDR3, is GAGVSQSPSNKVTEKGKDVELRCDPISGHTALYWYRQSLGQGLEFLIYFQGNSAPDKSGLPSDRFSAERTGGSVSTLTIQRTQQEDSAVYLCASALLGGAIIDEQFFGPGTRLTVL.